The clone carrying this T cell receptor beta chain was counted only a few times. Molecular barcoding with unique molecular identifiers was used for the TCRbeta library. In TCRdb, the PCR reads were re-called with MiXCR into one record per CDR3 protein. The sample has about 340,000 distinct CDR3 sequences; around a tenth are singletons. This CDR3 has 15 amino acids. Germline loops: CDR1 MNHEY, CDR2 SMNVEV (reference sequence). V was pared by 3 bases and J by 3 bases, with 11 bases between. This sample was included in a study of T-cell reconstitution after alpha-beta-depleted transplantation in children.

The chain has TRBV27 and TRBJ2-2; possible D gene TRBD2, 6 bases. The sequenced sample was PBMCs from the stem cell graft donor, obtained from the stem cell graft. The receptor was derived from a human donor who donated a stem cell graft to a child with acute lymphoblastic leukemia. The CDR3 DNA follows: TGTGCCAGCAGTTTCGGGGGTTATGACACCGGGGAGCTGTTTTTT. Translation: CASSFGGYDTGELFF.